Listed below are T cell receptor beta chains from one sample, sequenced in a study of technical replicates of blood from a handful of donors. TCRdb keeps only in-frame clones here, not all; method: immunoSEQ multiplex PCR. The sample has roughly 72,000 clones; approximately 93% are singletons. The specimen sequenced was T cells isolated from PBMCs. The receptors come from a human donor in good health. CDR3s leave out the opening cysteine and the closing phenylalanine or tryptophan. For some rows the clone size is stated as once, few or many, or as a class when expanded; others skip it.

TRBJ1-1 | TRBV18 | few | ASSPRENTEAF
TRBJ2-7 | TRBV7-2 | . | ASSSRQKIPYEQY
TRBJ1-2 | TRBV6-5 | . | ASSWDRWGRDYGYT
TRBJ1-1 | TRBV15 | . | ATSRVSGGNTEAF
TRBJ2-7 | TRBV19 | . | ASSMLAGAYEQY
TRBJ2-7 | TRBV2 | . | ASSELGGPSYEQY
TRBJ2-2 | TRBV4-3 | . | ASSAGLAGAAVTGELF
TRBJ1-1 | TRBV29-1 | . | SAHLLGGDRTEAF
TRBJ1-2 | TRBV19 | . | ASSMGDRAYGYT
TRBJ1-2 | TRBV28 | . | ASSSPGTGYYGYT
TRBJ2-5 | TRBV4-1 | . | ASSQVGTRGKETQY